The 18 T cell receptor beta chains given below trace back to one sample, sequenced in a study of tumor and adjacent non-tumor tissue in lung cancer. This sample's RNA came from whole unsorted tissue. TCRbeta libraries were built with three rounds of nested PCR, modified from ARM-PCR. TCRdb used MiXCR to reprocess the multiplex PCR reads, holding one entry per CDR3 protein. The repertoire holds 120,000 or so distinct CDR3 sequences, roughly 64% seen once, with more than 10% in the top ten. Sequencing was done on a sample of lung tumor tissue. All receptors derive from a man aged 25-40 years with non-small cell lung cancer.

In this sample, this clonotype turned up many times. The genes are TRBV12-3 or TRBV12-4 and TRBJ2-7, with D perhaps TRBD2 (5 bases). Trimming took off 3 bases at V and 2 bases at J, with 5 bases between the two ends. The CDR3 loop spans 12 amino acids. This CDR3 reads CASSLEAYEQYF. The CDR3 region has the DNA TGTGCCAGCAGTTTGGAGGCCTACGAGCAGTACTTC.

This clonotype occurred a few times. This chain uses TRBV4-1 with TRBJ2-3; D is unclear. V lost 4 bases and J lost 6, with 14 bases in between. This CDR3 region has 14 residues. The V gene's germline CDR1 is MGHRA and CDR2 YSYEKL. The CDR3 region is CASSPDPIRDTQYF. The CDR3 DNA reads TGCGCCAGCAGCCCGGACCCGATCAGGGATACGCAGTATTTT.

With regard to this clonotype: Compared with germline, one end of the junction differs, possibly owing to a read error. The chain carries TRBV6-1 and TRBJ2-1; D could derive from TRBD1 or TRBD2 (6 bases each). CDR3 length equals 16 residues. Germline-derived CDR1 and CDR2 are MNHNS and SASEGT. Here the CDR3 DNA reads TGTACCAGCAGTCCAACGAAGGGGCAGGGGAGGAATGAGCAGTTCTTC. Amino acids: CTSSPTKGQGRNEQFF.

This clonotype was observed a few times. The J gene is TRBJ1-1, the V gene TRBV11-1; maybe TRBD1 (5 bases). The CDR3 has 14 amino acids. Per the germline V gene, CDR1 is SGHAT and CDR2 is FQDESV (reference sequence). The V end was cut by 7 bases, the J end by 0 bases, with 12 bases between. The DNA for the CDR3 is TGTGCCAGCATTCTGACAGCTGTGAACACTGAAGCTTTCTTT. Translating it yields CASILTAVNTEAFF.

This clonotype was counted once. A read error may produce the germline difference seen at one junction end. The chain joins TRBV29-1 to TRBJ1-2; D possibly corresponds to TRBD1 (5 bases). The germline V gene has CDR1 SQVTM and CDR2 ANQGSEA. The length of the CDR3 is 13 residues. The CDR3 nucleotides read TGCGGCGTGTGGGGGACGGCGGTGAATGGCTACGCCTTC. This encodes CGVWGTAVNGYAF.

This clonotype was counted many times. A much larger clone is a single base away; this may be a read error. The chain joins TRBV11-2 to TRBJ2-2, with a weak D call TRBD1 (6 bases). The V gene lost 7 bases and the J gene lost 3 bases, with 12 bases spanning the gap. The CDR3 contains 14 residues. Germline CDR1 and CDR2: SGHAT and FQNNGV. The CDR3 is CASNSGTYTGELFF. CDR3 nucleotide sequence: TGTGCCAGCAACTCCGGGACATACACCGGGGAGCTGTTTTTT.

V is TRBV5-1 and J is TRBJ1-5; D uncertain. This CDR3 comprises 15 residues. V was pared by 4 bases and J by 0 bases, with 11 bases between. Germline V gene lookup returns CDR1 SGHRS and CDR2 YFSETQ. CDR3 nucleotides: TGCGCCAGCAGCCCCACGGCGTCTAGCAATCAGCCCCAGCATTTT. It yields the protein CASSPTASSNQPQHF.

The rearrangement joins TRBV20-1 to TRBJ2-1, with 13 bases aligning to TRBD2. Germline V gene data show CDR1 as DFQATT and CDR2 as SNEGSKA (reference sequence). With 8 bases clipped from V and 5 bases from J, the junction kept 6 bases outside the gene matches. This CDR3 region has 14 residues. The CDR3 sequence is CSTMGTSGNNEQFF. DNA for the CDR3: TGCAGTACTATGGGGACTAGCGGGAACAATGAGCAGTTCTTC.

Concerning this clonotype: This CDR3 is missing its conserved last phenylalanine or tryptophan, likely due to a read error. The chain combines TRBV10-3 with TRBJ2-7; D might be TRBD1 (5 bases). Germline V gene data show CDR1 as ENHRY and CDR2 as SYGVKD. Trimming took off 8 bases at V and 4 bases at J, with 12 bases between the two ends. CDR3 size: 12 residues. Here the CDR3 reads CAIGASGYEQYS. In nucleotides, the CDR3 is TGTGCCATCGGGGCTTCGGGTTACGAGCAGTACTCC.

The chain couples TRBV5-1 to TRBJ2-5, with 13 nucleotides matching TRBD2. The germline gives CDR1 SGHRS, CDR2 YFSETQ. Trimming took 3 bases from V and 1 from J; bases not matched to a gene: 3. CDR3 length: 16 residues. The CDR3 DNA is TGCGCCAGCAGCTGGGGACTAGCGGGACCCCAAGAGACCCAGTACTTC. Protein: CASSWGLAGPQETQYF.

This rearrangement joins TRBV28 to TRBJ2-1; tentatively, D is TRBD2 (6 bases). Germline CDR1 reads MDHEN; CDR2 reads SYDVKM. The V end lost 4 bases, the J end lost 0 bases, and 19 bases lay between the germline ends. CDR3 size: 18 residues. This CDR3 is CASSSPIAERNSYNEQFF. For the CDR3, the DNA is TGTGCCAGCAGTTCCCCCATAGCGGAGAGAAACTCCTACAATGAGCAGTTCTTC.

This clonotype was found many times. The gene calls are TRBV20-1 and TRBJ2-1, with 9 bases that match TRBD2. Per the germline V gene, CDR1 is DFQATT and CDR2 is SNEGSKA (reference sequence). The CDR3 spans 14 residues. V trimming: 0 bases; J trimming: 6 bases; junction bases outside the gene matches: 3. In DNA form, the CDR3 reads TGCAGTGCTAGAGAGCTAGCGGGATTCAATGAGCAGTTCTTC. Translating gives CSARELAGFNEQFF.

The J gene is TRBJ2-6, the V gene TRBV11-3; no definite D call. In germline, CDR1 is SGHNT, CDR2 YENEEA. V was shortened by 8 bases and J by 0 bases, with 11 bases between the two germline ends. The length of the CDR3 is 15 residues. CDR3 DNA: TGTGCCAGCCGCCATAGCCGCTCTGGGGCCAACGTCCTGACTTTC. Translation gives CASRHSRSGANVLTF. Full variable domain (rest looked up from reference TRBV11-3 and TRBJ2-6): EAGVVQSPRYKIIEKKQPVAFWCNPISGHNTLYWYLQNLGQGPELLIRYENEEAVDDSQLPKDRFSAERLKGVDSTLKIQPAELGDSAVYLCASRHSRSGANVLTFGAGSRLTVL.

The chain uses TRBV28 and TRBJ1-6; D remains ambiguous. The CDR3 spans 12 residues. Between the trimmed V and J ends, which lost 7 bases and 9 bases, there was a span of 10 bases. Germline-derived CDR1 and CDR2 are MDHEN and SYDVKM. The CDR3 DNA is TGTGCCAGCACCAAGAATAGTTCACCCCTCCACTTT. Its translation: CASTKNSSPLHF. The full variable domain, with the rest looked up from reference TRBV28 and TRBJ1-6, is DVKVTQSSRYLVKRTGEKVFLECVQDMDHENMFWYRQDPGLGLRLIYFSYDVKMKEKGDIPEGYSVSREKKERFSLILESASTNQTSMYLCASTKNSSPLHFGNGTRLTVT.

This clonotype showed up just a few times. The CDR3 coding sequence is TGCGCCAGCAGCCAATCCACGGGAGGGGGGGGTACAGATACGCAGTATTTT. Protein: CASSQSTGGGGTDTQYF. The chain employs TRBV4-1 and TRBJ2-3; 8 bases fit TRBD2. Per the germline V gene, CDR1 is MGHRA and CDR2 is YSYEKL. The trim removed 2 bases at V and 3 bases at J, leaving 10 bases unmatched. This CDR3 region has 17 residues.

This clonotype was seen many times. The chain carries TRBV4-1 and TRBJ1-1, with no clear D. Germline V gene data show CDR1 as MGHRA and CDR2 as YSYEKL. V shed 2 bases and J shed 8 bases, with 18 bases lying between them. The CDR3 loop spans 15 amino acids. The CDR3 spells CASSQPTETSLEAFF. Here the CDR3 DNA reads TGCGCCAGCAGCCAACCCACAGAGACTTCTCTAGAAGCTTTCTTT.

In regard to this clonotype: A much larger clonotype is one base distant, so this may be a read error. The CDR3 here is CASSLRGRFGGQLFF. In nucleotides, the CDR3 is TGTGCCAGCAGTCTCAGGGGGAGGTTTGGCGGGCAGCTGTTTTTT. The J gene is TRBJ2-2, the V gene TRBV6-1; tentatively, D is TRBD1 (7 bases). Germline V gene sequence: CDR1 MNHNS, CDR2 SASEGT. There are 15 residues in the CDR3.

The chain employs TRBV12-3 or TRBV12-4 and TRBJ2-1; 14 nucleotides match TRBD2. CDR3 length equals 15 residues. Here the CDR3 DNA reads TGTACCAACAGTGCCCGACTAGCGGGAGGGGGTGAGCAGTTCTTC. Translation gives CTNSARLAGGGEQFF.